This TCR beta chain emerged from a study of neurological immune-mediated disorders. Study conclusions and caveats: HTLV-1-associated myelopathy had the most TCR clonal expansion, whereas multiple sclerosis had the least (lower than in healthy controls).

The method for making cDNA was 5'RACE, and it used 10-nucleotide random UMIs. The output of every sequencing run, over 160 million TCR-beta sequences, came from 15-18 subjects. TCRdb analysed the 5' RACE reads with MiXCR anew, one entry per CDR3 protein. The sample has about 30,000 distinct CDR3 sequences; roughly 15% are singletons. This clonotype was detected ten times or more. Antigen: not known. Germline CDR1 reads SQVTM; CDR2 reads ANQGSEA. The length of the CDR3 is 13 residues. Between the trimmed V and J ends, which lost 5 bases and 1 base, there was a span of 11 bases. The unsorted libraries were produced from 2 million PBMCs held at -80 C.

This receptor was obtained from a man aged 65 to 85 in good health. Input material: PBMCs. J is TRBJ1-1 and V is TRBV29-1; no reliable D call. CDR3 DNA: TGCAGCGTTTACCCGGCCACGAACACTGAAGCTTTCTTT. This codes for CSVYPATNTEAFF.